The 23 T cell receptor beta chains listed next were all sequenced from one sample in a study of T cell responses to AZD1222 COVID-19 vaccine. Using immunoSEQ multiplex PCR, the repertoire was profiled, and TCRdb retains in-frame clones only, with some absent. This sample has more than 110,000 clones; over 75% occur once, and the top ten carry about 4.8%. The starting material was peripheral blood, obtained on day 0 of AZD1222 vaccination. These TCRs come from an adult in good health.

This chain uses TRBV28 with TRBJ2-1; D is unresolved. CDR3 length: 14 amino acids. The germline V gene encodes CDR1 MDHEN and CDR2 SYDVKM. Deletions cut 7 bases from V and 8 bases from J, with 18 bases between. The CDR3 nucleotides read TGTGCCAGCACCTCTTCTTTACTCGCTGATGAGCAGTTCTTC. This encodes CASTSSLLADEQFF. Variable domain in full (rest from reference TRBV28 and TRBJ2-1): DVKVTQSSRYLVKRTGEKVFLECVQDMDHENMFWYRQDPGLGLRLIYFSYDVKMKEKGDIPEGYSVSREKKERFSLILESASTNQTSMYLCASTSSLLADEQFFGPGTRLTVL.

The CDR3 region is CASSLPQAHGYTF. CDR3 nucleotides: TGCGCCAGCAGCTTACCACAGGCCCATGGCTACACCTTC. The rearrangement uses TRBV5-1 and TRBJ1-2; a weak D match, TRBD1 (5 bases). The V gene lost 2 bases and the J gene lost 6 bases, with 11 bases spanning the gap. The CDR3 consists of 13 residues. Germline V gene lookup returns CDR1 SGHRS and CDR2 YFSETQ.

This sequence joins TRBV29-1 and TRBJ1-4; no clear D gene. The V and J ends lost 0 bases and 8 bases respectively, with 13 bases between them. From germline, CDR1 is SQVTM and CDR2 ANQGSEA. This CDR3 is 14 amino acids long. The CDR3 sequence: CSVEEGRGGEKLFF. CDR3 sequence (DNA): TGCAGCGTTGAAGAAGGACGGGGAGGGGAAAAACTGTTTTTT.

The chain is built from TRBV30 and TRBJ1-4; TRBD1 matches 7 bases. Germline trimming cut 6 bases from V and 3 bases from J; bases unmatched to any gene: 10. Germline V CDR1 and CDR2: GTSNPN, SVGIG (reference sequence). This CDR3 has 15 amino acids. The CDR3 coding sequence is TGTGCCTGCGATCAGGGGGTTTCATCTAATGAAAAACTGTTTTTT. Protein product: CACDQGVSSNEKLFF.

The rearrangement uses TRBV16 and TRBJ1-5, with TRBD1 as a possible D gene (5 bases). From germline, CDR1 is KGHSY and CDR2 FQNENV. The CDR3 extends over 14 amino acids. V shed 5 bases and J shed 1 base, with 9 bases lying between them. In DNA form, the CDR3 reads TGTGCCAGCAGCTCTCGGGGGAGCAATCAGCCCCAGCATTTT. It yields the protein CASSSRGSNQPQHF.

This clone was observed a few times. The genes are TRBV13 and TRBJ2-1, with D uncertain. V was clipped by 1 base and J by 9 bases, with 4 bases between them. The CDR3 has 11 amino acids. Per the germline V gene, CDR1 is PRHDT and CDR2 is FYEKMQ (reference sequence). In DNA form, the CDR3 reads TGTGCCAGCAGCTTAGTGGGTGAGCAGTTCTTC. This codes for CASSLVGEQFF.

V gene TRBV3-1 (or the pseudogene TRBV3-2) combines with J gene TRBJ2-3; 9 bases are a match to TRBD2. Germline CDR1 is LGHDT and CDR2 is YNNKEL (reference sequence). J was trimmed by 5 bases and V by 4 bases; bases with no gene match: 4. The CDR3 is 14 amino acids. For the CDR3, the DNA is TGTGCCAGCAGCCGCGGGGGGGCCATAGATACGCAGTATTTT. Translating gives CASSRGGAIDTQYF.

The chain employs TRBV5-1 and TRBJ1-6, with a possible D match to TRBD1 (5 bases). Germline CDR1 reads SGHRS; CDR2 reads YFSETQ. CDR3 length: 14 residues. Trimming pared 0 bases from V and 9 bases from J, leaving 10 bases between. CDR3 in amino acids: CASSLAGGGSPLHF. The CDR3, as DNA: TGCGCCAGCAGCTTGGCCGGCGGGGGTTCACCCCTCCACTTT.

This chain joins TRBV6-5 and TRBJ1-2; TRBD1 is a possible D gene (5 bases). Germline V CDR1 and CDR2: MNHEY, SVGAGI. With 7 bases removed from V and 4 bases from J, the gap between germline ends came to 16 bases. The CDR3 is 14 residues long. CDR3 in amino acids: CASIFDRGFYGYTF. The DNA for the CDR3 is TGTGCCAGCATCTTCGACAGAGGATTCTATGGCTACACCTTC.

The gene calls are TRBV30 and TRBJ1-3; perhaps TRBD1 as D (5 bases). This CDR3 is 16 amino acids long. The germline V gene encodes CDR1 GTSNPN and CDR2 SVGIG (reference sequence). The germline V and J ends were trimmed by 2 bases and 1 base, with 15 bases remaining between them. CDR3 in DNA: TGTGCCTGGAGTCTCCAACAGGTTATTTCTGGAAACACCATATATTTT. Its protein is CAWSLQQVISGNTIYF.

This sequence joins TRBV6-2 or TRBV6-3 and TRBJ1-6, with 12 bases aligning to TRBD1. The J segment lost 9 bases and the V segment lost 6 bases, leaving 12 bases of the junction unmatched. The V gene's germline CDR1 is MNHEY and CDR2 SVGEGT. The CDR3 totals 17 residues. Here the CDR3 reads CASRYAGTGGESSPLHF. The CDR3 nucleotides read TGTGCCAGCAGATACGCAGGGACAGGGGGCGAAAGTTCACCCCTCCACTTT.

On this clone: A much larger clone is a single base away; this may be a read error. The chain has TRBV7-2 and TRBJ1-2; maybe TRBD1 (5 bases). There are 13 residues in the CDR3. Germline V lookup: CDR1 SGHTA, CDR2 FQGNSA. The CDR3 nucleotides read TGTGTCAGCAGCTCTTATTTGACAGACGGCTACACCTTC. Protein: CVSSSYLTDGYTF. The variable domain in full, completed from reference TRBV7-2 and TRBJ1-2, reads GAGVSQSPSNKVTEKGKDVELRCDPISGHTALYWYRQSLGQGLEFLIYFQGNSAPDKSGLPSDRFSAERTGGSVSTLTIQRTQQEDSAVYLCVSSSYLTDGYTFGSGTRLTVV.

The CDR3 spells CASSFGTNTEAFF. The DNA for the CDR3 is TGTGCCAGCAGTTTTGGGACGAACACTGAAGCTTTCTTT. The chain combines TRBV12-3 or TRBV12-4 with TRBJ1-1; maybe TRBD1 (5 bases). The V end lost 3 bases, the J end lost 1 base, and 6 bases lay between the germline ends. The CDR3 has 13 amino acids.

The chain uses TRBV2 and TRBJ2-5; D tentatively fits TRBD1 or TRBD2 (6 bases each). Trimming cost V 5 bases and J 0 bases, with 28 bases left between them. The CDR3 is made up of 20 amino acids. Germline V gene sequence: CDR1 SNHLY, CDR2 FYNNEI. CDR3 sequence: CASSLWSRRGPPLYQETQYF. As DNA, the CDR3 is TGTGCCAGCAGTCTCTGGTCAAGACGGGGGCCACCTCTGTACCAAGAGACCCAGTACTTC.

The chain employs TRBV7-9 and TRBJ2-7; 12 bases are a match to TRBD2. The CDR3 loop spans 18 amino acids. CDR1 and CDR2 from the germline V gene are SEHNR and FQNEAQ (reference sequence). V gave up 4 bases and J gave up 0 bases; unmatched junction bases: 10. The CDR3 coding sequence is TGTGCCAGCAGCTCGAACCTAGCGGGAGGGCCCCTCTCCTACGAGCAGTACTTC. It yields the protein CASSSNLAGGPLSYEQYF.

This clone was found once. This chain connects TRBV28 to TRBJ1-2; 9 bases map to TRBD1. Germline-derived CDR1 and CDR2 are MDHEN and SYDVKM. CDR3 length: 14 amino acids. V shed 3 bases, J shed 6 bases, and the junction held 5 bases outside the gene matches. The DNA of the CDR3 is TGTGCCAGCAGTTTGTTCGGACAGGGGAATGGCTACACCTTC. Amino acid sequence: CASSLFGQGNGYTF.

V usage is TRBV10-2 and J usage is TRBJ1-1; D unresolved. Trimming cost V 3 bases and J 6 bases, with 8 bases left between them. CDR1 and CDR2 (germline): WSHSY, SAAADI. The CDR3 spans 12 residues. CDR3 DNA sequence: TGCGCCAGCAGTGAACCGGGTCCTGAAGCTTTCTTT. Translating it yields CASSEPGPEAFF.

This chain uses TRBV5-1 with TRBJ2-6, with D unresolved. With 4 bases removed from V and 6 bases from J, the gap between germline ends came to 11 bases. Germline V lookup: CDR1 SGHRS, CDR2 YFSETQ. The CDR3 contains 14 residues. CDR3 residues: CASSPPDLANVLTF. CDR3 DNA sequence: TGCGCCAGCAGCCCGCCAGACCTGGCCAACGTCCTGACTTTC.

This rearrangement joins TRBV3-1 (or the pseudogene TRBV3-2) to TRBJ2-3; D unresolved. The CDR3 is made up of 13 amino acids. Germline V gene lookup returns CDR1 LGHDT and CDR2 YNNKEL (reference sequence). Deletions cut 4 bases from V and 4 bases from J, with 9 bases between. CDR3 loop: CASSPSIPDTQYF. Here the CDR3 DNA reads TGTGCCAGCAGCCCATCTATTCCAGATACGCAGTATTTT.

The CDR3 reads CASSLASGTVNTEAFF. The CDR3 DNA reads as TGTGCCAGCTCACTTGCTTCCGGGACAGTGAACACTGAAGCTTTCTTT. This rearrangement joins TRBV18 to TRBJ1-1, with 7 positions matching TRBD1. Germline trimming cut 4 bases from V and 0 bases from J; bases unmatched to any gene: 8. Germline V gene sequence: CDR1 KGHSH, CDR2 LQKENI. The CDR3 length is 16 residues.

A single count supports this clone. The CDR3 reads CASSWVGPYEQYF. The CDR3 DNA reads TGTGCCAGCAGTTGGGTAGGCCCCTACGAGCAGTACTTC. The rearrangement uses TRBV27 and TRBJ2-7; no firm D call. With 4 bases removed from V and 2 bases from J, the gap between germline ends came to 9 bases. The CDR3 contains 13 residues. Germline V gene lookup returns CDR1 MNHEY and CDR2 SMNVEV (reference sequence).

The gene calls are TRBV5-5 and TRBJ2-4; 8 bases are a match to TRBD2. There are 14 residues in the CDR3. V lost 4 bases, J lost 8 bases, and 8 bases stayed unmatched. Germline V gene lookup returns CDR1 SGHKS and CDR2 YYEKEE (reference sequence). The DNA of the CDR3 is TGTGCCAGCAGCCCGGGACTAGTCTGGCACATTCAGTACTTC. Residues: CASSPGLVWHIQYF.

A note on this clone: An end of the junction differs from the germline gene, which may be a read error. The gene calls are TRBV27 and TRBJ2-7, with D uncertain. The CDR3 consists of 14 residues. CDR1 and CDR2 from the germline V gene are MNHEY and SMNVEV (reference sequence). The CDR3 spells CAGSLKTSSYEQYF. CDR3 in DNA: TGTGCCGGCAGTCTTAAAACGAGCTCCTACGAGCAGTACTTC.